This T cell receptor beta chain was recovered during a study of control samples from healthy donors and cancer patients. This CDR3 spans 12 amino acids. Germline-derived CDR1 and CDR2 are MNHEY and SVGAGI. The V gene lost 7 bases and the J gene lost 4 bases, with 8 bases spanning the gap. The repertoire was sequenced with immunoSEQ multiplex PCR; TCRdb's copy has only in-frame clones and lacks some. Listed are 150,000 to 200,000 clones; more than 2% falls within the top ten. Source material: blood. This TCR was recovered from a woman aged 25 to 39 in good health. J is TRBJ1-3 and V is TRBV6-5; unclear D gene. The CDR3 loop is CASTRPGNTIYF. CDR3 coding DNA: TGTGCCAGCACCCGACCCGGAAACACCATATATTTT.